This T cell receptor (beta chain) appears in the sequencing data of a study of T cell responses to AZD1222 COVID-19 vaccine. General study results and limits: Spike-spanning, vaccine-associated CD4 TCRs were dominant at 160-218 and 743-854. Researchers took repertoire samples only after the peak T cell response had come.

This clone was counted a single time. Its target is unknown. The repertoire was sequenced with immunoSEQ multiplex PCR; TCRdb's copy has only in-frame clones and lacks some. The top ten clones hold more than 4% of a sample with roughly 160,000 clones, 85% to 90% of them seen once. Sequenced material: peripheral blood, taken 28 days after the second AZD1222 dose. The receptor comes from an adult who received the AZD1222 COVID-19 vaccine.

CDR3 sequence: CASTGDRIRGYTF. The CDR3 DNA follows: TGTGCCAGCACCGGGGACAGAATCAGGGGCTACACCTTC. This chain links TRBV6-5 with TRBJ1-2; 7 nucleotides agree with TRBD1. CDR3 size: 13 residues. Germline lookup yields CDR1 MNHEY and CDR2 SVGAGI. The junction had 10 bases not matched to a gene; V was cut back by 7 bases and J by 8 bases.